The following is a T cell receptor (beta chain) sequence with its context. The target antigen is unknown. The junction does not match germline at one end; this may be a read error. These data belong to a study of early T cells in non-severe SARS-CoV-2 infection. Notes on the study in general: The study's VDJdb matching favored anti-spike CD8 responses and missed private and CD4 specificities.

Unique molecular identifiers (one per individual cDNA molecule) were attached. MiXCR, run by TCRdb on the 5' RACE reads, gives a single entry per CDR3 protein. The data show 70,000 or so distinct CDR3 sequences, 9% to 15% seen once. The germline V gene encodes CDR1 DFQATT and CDR2 SNEGSKA (reference sequence). The CDR3 length is 12 residues. Material for sequencing was whole blood. The source is an adult who was a healthcare worker with PCR-confirmed SARS-CoV-2 infection or an uninfected control (not recorded which). This chain links TRBV20-1 with TRBJ1-2; TRBD1 agrees at 9 bases. DNA of the CDR3: TGCAGTGCAACCGGACAGGGGAGTTCGGAATGGTTC. It specifies CSATGQGSSEWF.